Listed below are T cell receptor beta chains from one sample, sequenced in a study of cytomegalovirus exposure and HLA in healthy donors. Generated by immunoSEQ multiplex PCR, the TCRdb table keeps only in-frame clones and is missing some. In the table there are 100,000 to 150,000 clones, 74% of which are singletons. Sequenced material: PBMCs. The receptors derive from a woman between 50 and 59 years old in good health and CMV-seropositive. Each CDR3 is given with its conserved first and last residue. The D gene is left open where the match is weak. Clone size is shown for a subset of rows, as once, few, many or a class of expanded clone.

>NA|TRBD1|TRBV5-1|TRBJ1-1
TGCGCCAGCAGCTTTGAACAGGGGGCGAGCACTGAAGCTTTCTTT
CASSFEQGASTEAFF
>NA|NA|TRBV11-3|TRBJ1-1
TGTGCCAGCAGCTTGGCGGAGAACACTGAAGCTTTCTTT
CASSLAENTEAFF
>NA|NA|TRBV7-7|TRBJ2-2
TGTGCCAGCAGCCCGAGTTGGAACACCGGGGAGCTGTTTTTT
CASSPSWNTGELFF
>NA|TRBD2|TRBV25-1|TRBJ2-1
TGTGCCAGCAGTAGTAGCGGGAGGGCCGTCAATGAGCAGTTCTTC
CASSSSGRAVNEQFF
>NA|TRBD2|TRBV7-6|TRBJ2-7
TGTGCCAGCAGCTTAAAAAATTTAGCGGGAGGGCCTCCCTACGAGCAGTACTTC
CASSLKNLAGGPPYEQYF
>once|TRBD1|TRBV5-1|TRBJ1-2
TGCGCCAGCAGCTTGGAAGGGACAGGGAGCTATGGCTACACCTTC
CASSLEGTGSYGYTF
>NA|NA|TRBV5-1|TRBJ1-1
TGCGCCAGCAGCGGAGGGACCGATTACACTGAAGCTTTCTTT
CASSGGTDYTEAFF
>NA|NA|TRBV7-2|TRBJ1-2
TGTGCCAGCAGCTCCCGGGGGGGTATCTATGGCTACACCTTC
CASSSRGGIYGYTF
>NA|TRBD1|TRBV9|TRBJ2-3
TGTGCCAGCAGCGAGGGACAGGGTCGGGGCACAGATACGCAGTATTTT
CASSEGQGRGTDTQYF
>few|NA|TRBV30|TRBJ1-5
TGTGCCTGGAGTCCCTGGAGTAATCAGCCCCAGCATTTT
CAWSPWSNQPQHF
>few|TRBD1|TRBV5-1|TRBJ1-4
TGCGCCAGCAGCCCCGCAGGGGGCGCATCTAATGAAAAACTGTTTTTT
CASSPAGGASNEKLFF
>NA|NA|TRBV4-3|TRBJ1-6
TGCGCCAGCAGCCAAGATCCAGGGGTGAGCGGGATTTCACCCCTCCACTTT
CASSQDPGVSGISPLHF
>NA|TRBD2|TRBV27|TRBJ2-1
TGTGCCAGCAGTCTTGTACTAGCGGGCACATTTCGTCACAATGAGCAGTTCTTC
CASSLVLAGTFRHNEQFF
>few|TRBD1|TRBV19|TRBJ2-7
TGTGCCAGTAGATCACAACCGGGACAGGCAAGCTACGAGCAGTACTTC
CASRSQPGQASYEQYF
>NA|TRBD2|TRBV7-6|TRBJ2-1
TGTGCCAGCAGCTTTCTAGCGGTAACCTACAATGAGCAGTTCTTC
CASSFLAVTYNEQFF
>few|TRBD1|TRBV19|TRBJ1-1
TGTGCCAGTAGTACCACTCCCGGCAGGGGGCGGAACACTGAAGCTTTCTTT
CASSTTPGRGRNTEAFF
>NA|NA|TRBV28|TRBJ1-2
TGTGCCAGCACCTCCTCGAGGGTAGCTAACTATGGCTACACCTTC
CASTSSRVANYGYTF
>few|NA|TRBV6-6|TRBJ2-7
TGTGCCAGCAGTTTGTCAGACTACGAGCAGTACTTC
CASSLSDYEQYF
>NA|TRBD1|TRBV7-2|TRBJ1-2
TGTGCCAGCAGCTTATCCCCACAGGGGGCGGAGGGCTACACCTTC
CASSLSPQGAEGYTF
>NA|NA|TRBV19|TRBJ1-5
TGTGCCGGTGGGCGGGGTAATCAGCCCCAGCATTTT
CAGGRGNQPQHF
>NA|NA|TRBV6-5|TRBJ1-4
TGTGCCAGCAGTGAAGGGGGATACGAGGAAAAACTGTTTTTT
CASSEGGYEEKLFF
>NA|NA|TRBV5-1|TRBJ2-7
TGCGCCAGCCGAACGGACAACTCCTACGAGCAGCACTTC
CASRTDNSYEQHF
>few|NA|TRBV27|TRBJ1-1
TGTGCCAGCAGTCCTTTCGGAGGTCGAACTGAAGCTTTCTTT
CASSPFGGRTEAFF
>NA|TRBD1|TRBV18|TRBJ2-5
TGTGCCAGCTCACCGGGACAGGGGAGGGGAGAGACCCAGTACTTC
CASSPGQGRGETQYF
>NA|NA|TRBV30|TRBJ2-3
TGCGCCTGGAGTTCCTTGGGCGGGAGCACAGATACGCAGTATTTT
CAWSSLGGSTDTQYF
>NA|NA|TRBV7-9|TRBJ2-7
TGTGCCAGCAGCGGAGACAGTCGCAAGGAGCAGTACTTC
CASSGDSRKEQYF
>NA|NA|TRBV9|TRBJ2-1
TGTGCCAGCAGCGTAGCCGGCCCGGCGGACTCATACAATGAGCAGTTCTTC
CASSVAGPADSYNEQFF
>NA|NA|TRBV4-1|TRBJ1-2
TGCGCCAGCAGCCAGGGAGATATCCAGGTGCTTTATGGCTACACCTTC
CASSQGDIQVLYGYTF
>NA|TRBD2|TRBV4-3|TRBJ2-5
TGCGCCAGCAGCAAAGGGACTAGCGGGGGAAAACAAGAGACCCAGTACTTC
CASSKGTSGGKQETQYF